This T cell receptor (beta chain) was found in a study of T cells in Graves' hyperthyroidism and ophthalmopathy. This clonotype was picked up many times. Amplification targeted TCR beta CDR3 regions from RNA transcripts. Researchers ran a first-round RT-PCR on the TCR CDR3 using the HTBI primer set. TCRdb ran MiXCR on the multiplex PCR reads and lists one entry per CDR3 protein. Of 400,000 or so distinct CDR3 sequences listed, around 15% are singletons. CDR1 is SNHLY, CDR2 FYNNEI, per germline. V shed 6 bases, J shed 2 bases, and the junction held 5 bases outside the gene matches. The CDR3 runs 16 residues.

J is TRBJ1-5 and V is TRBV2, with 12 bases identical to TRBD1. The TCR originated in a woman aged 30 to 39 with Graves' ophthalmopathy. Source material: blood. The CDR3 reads CASRGGQGAGNQPQHF. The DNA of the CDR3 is TGTGCCAGCAGGGGGGGACAGGGGGCAGGCAATCAGCCCCAGCATTTT.